This T cell receptor (beta chain) was obtained from a study of blood T cell repertoires in COVID-19. Overall study context: COVID-19 samples from acute and convalescent phases originated in the United States, Italy and Spain. T cells, B-cell-depleted T cells, or PBMCs supplied cDNA or gDNA.

Only one count was recorded for this clone. Per the original data handling: Amplification with reference gene primers provided the estimates of nucleated cell counts. Measured with immunoSEQ multiplex PCR; TCRdb has only the in-frame clones, and not every one. The V and J calls and clone size come from that table; D and trimming were worked out from the DNA. Among some 7,500 clones listed, roughly 88% were seen once. Sequencing was performed on peripheral blood. The sequence derives from a woman aged 60-70 years with active COVID-19.

CDR3 residues: CASSESRQGRSPLHF. CDR3 nucleotide sequence: TGTGCCAGCAGTGAATCCCGGCAGGGTAGGTCACCCCTCCACTTT. The chain combines TRBV6-1 with TRBJ1-6; D is perhaps TRBD1 (5 bases). V lost 2 bases and J 10 bases, leaving 15 bases between the germline ends. The CDR3 covers 15 residues. Germline V lookup: CDR1 MNHNS, CDR2 SASEGT.